This is a list of T cell receptor beta chains from one sample in a study of T cell changes during pregnancy in multiple sclerosis. Clones were sequenced by immunoSEQ multiplex PCR, and TCRdb holds only the in-frame ones, with some missing. The sample has roughly 14,000 clones; approximately 86% are singletons. The input for sequencing was CD8+ T cells from peripheral blood mononuclear cells, taken in the first trimester of pregnancy. The receptors shown here come from a female donor with multiple sclerosis, enrolled in a pregnancy study. Both conserved end residues are part of each CDR3. Size is stated for part of the rows, as once, few or many counts, or as a class when the clone is expanded.

CDR3: CASRVKQGKRSYGYTF
V: TRBV19
size: medium-sized

CDR3: CASSDWQVRDLYGYTF
V: TRBV2
size: NA

CDR3: CASSLGGAAGYGYTF
V: TRBV25-1
size: NA

CDR3: CASSLGQGGATEAFF
V: TRBV13
size: NA

CDR3: CASSLDPGTGKYEQYF
V: TRBV7-9
size: NA

CDR3: CAISESGRGRGYEQYF
V: TRBV10-3
size: once

CDR3: CASSLASKASYNEQFF
V: TRBV7-9
size: once

CDR3: CASSSDQVETQYF
V: TRBV7-9
size: NA

CDR3: CASSEAIADTQYF
V: TRBV2
size: NA

CDR3: CASSPPRDYLGTDTQYF
V: TRBV13
size: NA

CDR3: CASSLVDRSSYNSPLHF
V: TRBV7-9
size: NA

CDR3: CASSGGWGDEQYF
V: TRBV9
size: NA

CDR3: CASSLGSWVRTDTQYF
V: TRBV5-1
size: NA